The 30 T cell receptor beta chains in this list originate from one sample, sequenced in a study of CD8 T cells in ankylosing spondylitis (dated by TCRdb to 2016 to 2017). Library creation used 5' RACE. The listed sequencing device is Illumina HiSeq 2500. TCRdb took the public reads, trimmed them with fastp at Q25, ran MiXCR for clone calling and kept in-frame beta chains. Every entry covers one CDR3 protein and lists the most common genes and DNA from its rows. The sample contains about 340,000 distinct CDR3 sequences, roughly 15% of them found a single time. The ten largest make up approximately 1% of the sample. Sequenced sample: blood, either unsorted or a sorted T cell fraction (not recorded which). The receptors come from a male donor with ankylosing spondylitis or in good health (not recorded which).

This chain links TRBV20-1 with TRBJ1-1; no reliable D call. CDR1 is DFQATT and CDR2 is SNEGSKA in the germline V gene (reference sequence). V gave up 6 bases and J gave up 0 bases, with 20 bases separating them. CDR3 length equals 16 residues. The CDR3: CSARRGSQFLNTEAFF. As DNA, the CDR3 is TGCAGTGCCAGACGAGGCTCCCAATTCTTGAACACTGAAGCTTTCTTT.

J is TRBJ2-4 and V is TRBV20-1; 10 bases fit TRBD2. V shed 0 bases, J shed 8 bases, and the junction held 1 base outside the gene matches. The germline CDR1 and CDR2 sequences are DFQATT and SNEGSKA (reference sequence). The CDR3 length is 13 residues. The CDR3, as DNA: TGCAGTGCTAGAGATGGGACTAGCGACATTCAGTACTTC. Translated: CSARDGTSDIQYF.

This clonotype was counted only a few times. The chain combines TRBV9 with TRBJ2-3, with TRBD2 identical over 12 bases. V dropped 5 bases and J dropped 3; count of bases not matched to a gene: 4. Looked up from germline, CDR1 is SGDLS and CDR2 is YYNGEE. The CDR3 spans 15 residues. The CDR3 nucleotides read TGTGCCAGCAGGACTAGCGGGAGCCTGACAGATACGCAGTATTTT. Translated: CASRTSGSLTDTQYF.

This clonotype was observed a few times. The rearrangement uses TRBV12-3 or TRBV12-4 and TRBJ2-5; 7 positions match TRBD2. The V gene end was trimmed by 6 bases and the J gene end by 7 bases; junction bases not matched to a gene: 23. CDR3 length equals 18 residues. CDR3 loop: CASSPDRGLPFPSGTQYF. The CDR3, as DNA: TGTGCCAGCAGCCCGGACCGGGGACTACCCTTTCCCTCGGGGACCCAGTACTTC.

V is TRBV5-1 and J is TRBJ2-7, with D unclear. Germline lookup yields CDR1 SGHRS and CDR2 YFSETQ. This CDR3 contains 16 residues. Between the trimmed V and J ends, which lost 4 bases and 0 bases, there was a span of 17 bases. The CDR3 reads CASSPPSVGISYEQYF. CDR3 DNA: TGCGCCAGCAGCCCGCCGAGCGTGGGGATCTCCTACGAGCAGTACTTC.

This clonotype was observed a handful of times. This chain links TRBV25-1 with TRBJ2-7; maybe TRBD1 (6 bases). The CDR3 length is 13 residues. Germline V gene lookup returns CDR1 MGHDK and CDR2 SYGVNS. The ends were cut back, 3 bases at V and 7 bases at J, with 13 bases in the middle. The CDR3 protein is CASSDYRAREQYF. CDR3 coding DNA: TGTGCCAGCAGTGACTACAGGGCGCGAGAGCAGTACTTC.

The table lists this clonotype with a few counts. V usage is TRBV30 and J usage is TRBJ1-2; D uncertain. Trimming pared 0 bases from V and 7 bases from J, leaving 6 bases between. Germline CDR1 is GTSNPN and CDR2 is SVGIG (reference sequence). There are 11 residues in the CDR3. CDR3 protein: CAWSVSGGYTF. The CDR3 DNA reads TGTGCCTGGAGTGTGTCGGGTGGCTACACCTTC.

This chain uses TRBV5-1 with TRBJ2-5; TRBD2 is a possible D gene (5 bases). The V end lost 2 bases, the J end lost 3 bases, and 11 bases lay between the germline ends. CDR1 is SGHRS, CDR2 YFSETQ, per germline. The CDR3 is 14 residues long. Here the CDR3 reads CASSFPGSEETQYF. For the CDR3, the DNA is TGCGCCAGCAGCTTTCCGGGATCAGAAGAGACCCAGTACTTC.

The chain joins TRBV29-1 to TRBJ2-3; D possibly corresponds to TRBD2 (7 bases). CDR1 and CDR2 from the germline V gene are SQVTM and ANQGSEA. Deletions cut 3 bases from V and 6 bases from J, with 16 bases between. The CDR3 totals 14 residues. The CDR3 loop is CSVEGGPSADTQYF. The CDR3 DNA reads TGCAGCGTTGAGGGGGGGCCCAGCGCGGATACGCAGTATTTT.

This clonotype was seen a few times. This rearrangement joins TRBV3-1 to TRBJ1-4; D is ambiguous. Between the trimmed V and J ends, which lost 2 bases and 8 bases, there was a span of 6 bases. The CDR3 runs 12 residues. The germline gives CDR1 LGHDT, CDR2 YNNKEL (reference sequence). DNA for the CDR3: TGTGCCAGCAGCCAACCGGGAGAAAAACTGTTTTTT. Protein sequence: CASSQPGEKLFF.

This clonotype was seen more than once but under ten times. V gene TRBV20-1 combines with J gene TRBJ1-2; 7 bases fit TRBD1. This CDR3 is 16 amino acids long. The germline gives CDR1 DFQATT, CDR2 SNEGSKA (reference sequence). The junction had 16 bases not matched to a gene; V was cut back by 3 bases and J by 6 bases. For the CDR3, the DNA is TGCAGTGCTAGCCCGGACAGGAAAGGAGCCAGGAATGGCTACACCTTC. It yields the protein CSASPDRKGARNGYTF.

As for this clonotype: Possible read error: a much larger clone is one base away. This chain links TRBV12-3 or TRBV12-4 with TRBJ2-5; a weak D match, TRBD2 (6 bases). The CDR3 sequence is 14 residues long. The V end was cut by 6 bases, the J end by 1 base, with 12 bases between. The CDR3 is CASSPGLLQETQYF. DNA for the CDR3: TGTGCCAGCAGCCCGGGACTCCTCCAAGAGACCCAGTACTTC.

The sample holds a few counts of this clonotype. The rearrangement uses TRBV5-1 and TRBJ1-2; 8 bases agree with TRBD1. CDR1 and CDR2 from the germline V gene are SGHRS and YFSETQ. There are 13 residues in the CDR3. V trimming: 0 bases; J trimming: 8 bases; junction bases outside the gene matches: 3. CDR3 amino acids: CASSLGDRGGYTF. In nucleotides, the CDR3 is TGCGCCAGCAGCTTGGGCGACAGGGGCGGCTACACCTTC. The complete variable domain, with remaining parts taken from reference TRBV5-1 and TRBJ1-2, reads KAGVTQTPRYLIKTRGQQVTLSCSPISGHRSVSWYQQTPGQGLQFLFEYFSETQRNKGNFPGRFSGRQFSNSRSEMNVSTLELGDSALYLCASSLGDRGGYTFGSGTRLTVV.

This chain uses TRBV7-6 with TRBJ2-7, with TRBD1 matching 7 bases. Germline V lookup: CDR1 SGHVS, CDR2 FNYEAQ. This CDR3 comprises 16 residues. Trimming took 1 base from V and 1 from J; bases not matched to a gene: 7. The chain's CDR3 is CASSLVPGGTSYEQYF. The CDR3 region has the DNA TGTGCCAGCAGCTTAGTCCCAGGGGGAACGTCCTACGAGCAGTACTTC.

This clonotype was counted only a few times. The CDR3 loop is CAWASRATSTYEQYF. In DNA, the CDR3 is TGTGCCTGGGCGTCGCGGGCAACCTCAACCTACGAGCAGTACTTC. This chain connects TRBV30 to TRBJ2-7; D is possibly TRBD2 (5 bases). Between the trimmed V and J ends, which lost 5 bases and 2 bases, there was a span of 19 bases. This CDR3 is built from 15 residues. From germline, CDR1 is GTSNPN and CDR2 SVGIG (reference sequence).

The gene calls are TRBV7-2 and TRBJ2-2; D remains unclear. Looked up from germline, CDR1 is SGHTA and CDR2 is FQGNSA. Trimming cost V 5 bases and J 7 bases, with 11 bases left between them. The CDR3 contains 13 residues. In nucleotides, the CDR3 is TGTGCCAGCAGCAAACACAGTGGCGGGGAGCTGTTTTTT. It yields the protein CASSKHSGGELFF.

Written as DNA, the CDR3 is TGTGCCAGCAGTTCACGGACGGTCCCCTCGGGCTACACCTTC. This gives the protein CASSSRTVPSGYTF. V usage is TRBV12-3 or TRBV12-4 and J usage is TRBJ1-2, with D unclear. CDR3 size: 14 residues. V was clipped by 4 bases and J by 8 bases, with 17 bases between them.

This clonotype showed up just a few times. A much more abundant neighbour one base away suggests this may be a read error. The CDR3 DNA reads as TGTGCCAGCAGCACAGGCCTCCAGTCGCAGTACTTC. This encodes CASSTGLQSQYF. The J gene is TRBJ2-7, the V gene TRBV5-6; D is possibly TRBD1 (5 bases). The CDR3 is made up of 12 amino acids. V was pared by 4 bases and J by 9 bases, with 14 bases between. Germline V gives CDR1 SGHDT, CDR2 YYEEEE.

The chain recombines TRBV19 with TRBJ1-5; D is uncertain. The germline V gene encodes CDR1 LNHDA and CDR2 SQIVND (reference sequence). The CDR3 runs to 17 residues. The V gene lost 5 bases and the J gene lost 4 bases, with 21 bases spanning the gap. The CDR3, as DNA: TGTGCCAGTAGTTCCCCATCCGGATCGGGTAAAAATCAGCCCCAGCATTTT. Translated, it gives CASSSPSGSGKNQPQHF.

The V call is TRBV3-1, the J call TRBJ2-1; TRBD1 aligns across 7 bases. The CDR3 runs 16 residues. Trimming removed 3 bases from V and 7 bases from J; junction bases left unmatched: 12. Per germline, CDR1 LGHDT and CDR2 YNNKEL (reference sequence). CDR3 amino acids: CASSQALLTGWNEQFF. For the CDR3, the DNA is TGTGCCAGCAGCCAGGCTTTATTGACAGGGTGGAATGAGCAGTTCTTC.

The chain carries TRBV29-1 and TRBJ2-5, with 7 bases lining up with TRBD2. Germline V lookup: CDR1 SQVTM, CDR2 ANQGSEA. The ends lost 7 bases at V and 5 bases at J; junction bases unmatched: 7. The CDR3 contains 12 residues. As DNA, the CDR3 is TGCAGCGGTGCGGCGGGGGTCGAGACCCAGTACTTC. It specifies CSGAAGVETQYF.

This clonotype showed up just a few times. CDR3 loop: CASSAPGLAGDEQFF. The CDR3 DNA reads as TGTGCCAGCAGTGCCCCGGGACTAGCGGGAGACGAGCAGTTCTTC. V is TRBV25-1 and J is TRBJ2-1; TRBD2 matches at 14 bases. From germline, CDR1 is MGHDK and CDR2 SYGVNS. V lost 4 bases and J lost 10; bases outside the gene matches: 6. The CDR3 runs to 15 residues.

This clonotype was seen a handful of times. The chain employs TRBV12-3 or TRBV12-4 and TRBJ1-2; D perhaps matches TRBD1 (5 bases). Trimming pared 7 bases from V and 7 bases from J, leaving 10 bases between. CDR3 length: 11 amino acids. DNA of the CDR3: TGTGCCAGCACCCGGGGGGGTGGCTACACCTTC. Amino acid sequence: CASTRGGGYTF.

This clonotype was picked up a small number of times. The chain carries TRBV27 and TRBJ2-7; perhaps TRBD1 as D (5 bases). From germline, CDR1 is MNHEY and CDR2 SMNVEV (reference sequence). The CDR3 has 15 residues. V was clipped by 1 base and J by 6 bases, with 16 bases between them. The DNA of the CDR3 is TGTGCCAGCAGTTTATTGTTCCAGGGCAGCCGCGAGCAGTACTTC. Translating it yields CASSLLFQGSREQYF.

This clonotype occurred a few times. This chain links TRBV11-3 with TRBJ2-6; D is unresolved. CDR1 and CDR2 from the germline V gene are SGHNT and YENEEA. This CDR3 is built from 16 residues. Trimming removed 8 bases from V and 0 bases from J, with 14 bases in between. Here the CDR3 DNA reads TGTGCCAGCCCCCCCGTAAGGAGCTCTGGGGCCAACGTCCTGACTTTC. This sequence encodes CASPPVRSSGANVLTF.

V gene TRBV12-3 or TRBV12-4 combines with J gene TRBJ1-6; D gene unclear. The CDR3 runs 16 residues. Trimming removed 1 base at V and 6 bases at J, with 13 bases between. DNA of the CDR3: TGTGCCAGCAGTTTAGGGACTGTAAACCCTAATTCACCCCTCCACTTT. As protein: CASSLGTVNPNSPLHF.

This clonotype has only a few counts. The chain links TRBV6-1 to TRBJ1-5; TRBD1 matches at 8 bases. CDR1 is MNHNS and CDR2 is SASEGT in the germline V gene. The length of the CDR3 is 16 residues. V was clipped by 7 bases and J by 11 bases; unmatched bases: 19. DNA for the CDR3: TGTGCCAGCACCGATCGGACAGGGAAGATTAGGGAGGCCCAGCATTTT. Its protein product is CASTDRTGKIREAQHF.

V and J are TRBV6-1 and TRBJ2-2, with D possibly TRBD2 on 6 matching bases. Trimming removed 6 bases from V and 4 bases from J, with 15 bases in between. Germline CDR1 MNHNS, CDR2 SASEGT. The CDR3 is made up of 15 amino acids. CDR3 residues: CASRATSGSTGELFF. The CDR3, as DNA: TGTGCCAGCAGGGCGACGAGCGGGTCCACCGGGGAGCTGTTTTTT.

There are many counts of this clonotype. The rearrangement links TRBV12-3 or TRBV12-4 to TRBJ2-1; TRBD2 agrees at 7 bases. The CDR3 has 13 residues. Trimming at V came to 5 bases and at J to 15 bases, leaving 13 bases not matched to a gene. For the CDR3, the DNA is TGTGCCAGCAGTCCCCTAAATGGGGGGGTACCGTTCTTC. Translated: CASSPLNGGVPFF.

The chain recombines TRBV12-3 or TRBV12-4 with TRBJ2-5; no clear D. The V end was cut by 5 bases, the J end by 2 bases, with 15 bases between. This CDR3 contains 15 residues. The CDR3 nucleotides are TGTGCCAGCAGTGTCCGGGTTTCGCGGCAAGAGACCCAGTACTTC. It is translated as CASSVRVSRQETQYF.